This TCR beta chain emerged from a study of OX40 agonist ivuxolimab in advanced cancers. Generated by immunoSEQ multiplex PCR, the TCRdb table keeps only in-frame clones and is missing some. The table records 51,000 or so clones, approximately 86% of them present only once. J was trimmed by 6 bases and V by 4 bases; bases with no gene match: 2. CDR1 MGHRA and CDR2 YSYEKL come from the germline V gene. This CDR3 contains 12 residues. The clonotype comes from an adult with an advanced solid tumor such as melanoma, head and neck, liver or kidney cancer. The source material was CD4+ or CD8+ T cells sorted from blood, sampled in a trial of the OX40 agonist ivuxolimab. J is TRBJ2-7 and V is TRBV4-1, with 8 bases identical to TRBD1. The DNA for the CDR3 is TGCGCCAGCAGCCGAACAGGGGGCGAGCAGTACTTC. Residues: CASSRTGGEQYF.